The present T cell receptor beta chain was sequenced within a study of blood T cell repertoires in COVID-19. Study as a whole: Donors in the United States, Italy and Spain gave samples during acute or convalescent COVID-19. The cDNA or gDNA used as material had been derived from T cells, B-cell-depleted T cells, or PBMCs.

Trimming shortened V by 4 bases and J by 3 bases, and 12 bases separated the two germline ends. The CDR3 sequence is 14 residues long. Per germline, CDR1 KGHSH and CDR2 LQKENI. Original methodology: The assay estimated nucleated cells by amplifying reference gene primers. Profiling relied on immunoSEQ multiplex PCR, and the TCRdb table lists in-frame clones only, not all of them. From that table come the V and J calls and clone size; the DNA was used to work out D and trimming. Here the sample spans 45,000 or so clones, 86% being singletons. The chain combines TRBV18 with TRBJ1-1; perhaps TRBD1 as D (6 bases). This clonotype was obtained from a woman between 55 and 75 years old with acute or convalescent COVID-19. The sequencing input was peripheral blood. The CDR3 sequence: CASSRMDRDTEAFF. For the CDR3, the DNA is TGTGCCAGCTCACGGATGGACAGAGACACTGAAGCTTTCTTT.